The clone carrying this T cell receptor beta chain has more than one count but fewer than ten. The CDR3 spans 11 residues. Germline V gives CDR1 SEHNR, CDR2 FQNEAQ (reference sequence). V gave up 4 bases and J gave up 12 bases, with 10 bases separating them. This sample is drawn from a study of T-cell reconstitution after alpha-beta-depleted transplantation in children. Preparation of the TCRbeta library involved a method that used unique molecular identifiers. TCRdb passed the PCR reads through MiXCR, listing each CDR3 protein once. Here the sample spans hundreds of thousands of distinct CDR3 sequences, around 16% being singletons.

This clonotype was obtained from a human donor who donated a stem cell graft to a child with acute myeloid leukemia. Sequenced here: PBMCs from the stem cell graft donor, sampled from the stem cell graft. The rearrangement links TRBV7-9 to TRBJ2-1, with no clear D. The CDR3 reads CASSSPSGQFF. The CDR3 DNA reads as TGTGCCAGCAGCTCCCCTAGTGGGCAGTTCTTC.